Below, 26 T cell receptor beta chains from the same sample are listed, as sequenced in a study of post-analysis software for immune sequencing data. The TCR beta cDNA libraries contained unique molecular identifiers. TCRdb recomputed calls from the PCR reads with MiXCR, one row per CDR3 protein. The sample yields 450,000 to 650,000 distinct CDR3 sequences, about 40% seen once. Study-wide results and caveats: The five TRBV segments detected at higher frequency in patients than in controls included TRBV5-6, TRBV5-1 and TRBV20-1.

Their recognized antigens are unknown. The sequenced sample was blood. All receptors derive from a girl aged 10 to 17 with multiple sclerosis.

This chain links TRBV12-3 or TRBV12-4 with TRBJ2-7; a weak D match, TRBD1 (6 bases). CDR3 size: 14 residues. The V and J ends lost 4 bases and 2 bases respectively, with 12 bases between them. The CDR3 spells CASSYAGVTYEQYF. Here the CDR3 DNA reads TGTGCCAGCAGTTATGCAGGGGTAACCTACGAGCAGTACTTC.

This clonotype came up once. The V gene is TRBV7-9, the J gene TRBJ2-1, with 11 bases lining up with TRBD2. The J segment lost 6 bases and the V segment lost 7 bases, leaving 11 bases of the junction unmatched. Germline values: CDR1 SEHNR, CDR2 FQNEAQ (reference sequence). This CDR3 is 16 amino acids long. CDR3 DNA sequence: TGTGCCAGCACCCTGACCGGGACTAGCGGTAGCAATGAGCAGTTCTTC. Its translation: CASTLTGTSGSNEQFF.

This sequence joins TRBV6-5 and TRBJ2-1; TRBD2 aligns across 7 bases. V trimming: 6 bases; J trimming: 6 bases; junction bases outside the gene matches: 5. Germline lookup yields CDR1 MNHEY and CDR2 SVGAGI. The CDR3 has 13 residues. CDR3 nucleotide sequence: TGTGCCAGCAGAAAAGGGACTACCAATGAGCAGTTCTTC. Residues: CASRKGTTNEQFF.

This rearrangement joins TRBV12-3 or TRBV12-4 to TRBJ2-5, with 11 bases identical to TRBD2. The CDR3 length is 15 residues. Unmatched junction bases numbered 7, after V lost 6 bases and J lost 4 bases. CDR3 nucleotide sequence: TGTGCCAGCAGAGTACTAGCGGGAGTGAGAGAGACCCAGTACTTC. It codes for CASRVLAGVRETQYF.

This clonotype appeared a few times. This chain connects TRBV12-3 or TRBV12-4 to TRBJ2-5; possible D gene TRBD1, 6 bases. The ends were cut back, 6 bases at V and 2 bases at J, with 13 bases in the middle. The CDR3 is 14 amino acids. CDR3 in amino acids: CASSPRQDQETQYF. The CDR3 coding sequence is TGTGCCAGCAGCCCCCGACAGGATCAAGAGACCCAGTACTTC.

The chain joins TRBV6-1 to TRBJ2-7; a possible D gene is TRBD1 (7 bases). Germline V gives CDR1 MNHNS, CDR2 SASEGT. The CDR3 totals 16 residues. V was clipped by 3 bases and J by 4 bases, with 19 bases between them. In nucleotides, the CDR3 is TGTGCCAGCAGTGACCTGGCAGGGGGGTTAGTTTACGAGCAGTACTTC. This sequence encodes CASSDLAGGLVYEQYF.

V and J are TRBV12-3 or TRBV12-4 and TRBJ2-1; D is possibly TRBD2 (6 bases). Trimming removed 3 bases at V and 15 bases at J, with 12 bases between. This CDR3 comprises 11 residues. The CDR3 DNA sequence: TGTGCCAGCAGTTTTCTAGCGCCCGTGTTCTTC. This encodes CASSFLAPVFF.

This chain links TRBV5-1 with TRBJ2-3; TRBD2 matches at 8 bases. Germline V CDR1 and CDR2: SGHRS, YFSETQ. The CDR3 is made up of 17 amino acids. V lost 3 bases, J lost 3 bases, and 12 bases stayed unmatched. The CDR3 is CASSSYTSSGSTDTQYF. In nucleotides, the CDR3 is TGCGCCAGCAGCTCCTATACCTCGAGCGGGAGTACAGATACGCAGTATTTT.

This chain joins TRBV5-1 and TRBJ1-6, with 8 bases identical to TRBD1. Germline V gene data show CDR1 as SGHRS and CDR2 as YFSETQ. This CDR3 has 14 residues. The junction had 8 bases not matched to a gene; V was cut back by 0 bases and J by 15 bases. The CDR3 sequence: CASSLGQGPRLLHF. Written as DNA, the CDR3 is TGCGCCAGCAGCTTGGGACAGGGGCCCCGACTCCTCCACTTT.

In its sample, this clonotype was seen a few times. V and J are TRBV5-1 and TRBJ2-1; D ambiguous. V shed 3 bases and J shed 0 bases, with 10 bases lying between them. The V gene's germline CDR1 is SGHRS and CDR2 YFSETQ. This CDR3 has 15 residues. The CDR3 coding sequence is TGCGCCAGCAGCTCAGGACGGCCCTCCTACAATGAGCAGTTCTTC. The encoded protein is CASSSGRPSYNEQFF. Full variable domain (rest looked up from reference TRBV5-1 and TRBJ2-1): KAGVTQTPRYLIKTRGQQVTLSCSPISGHRSVSWYQQTPGQGLQFLFEYFSETQRNKGNFPGRFSGRQFSNSRSEMNVSTLELGDSALYLCASSSGRPSYNEQFFGPGTRLTVL.

This sequence joins TRBV24-1 and TRBJ2-3; 9 bases are shared with TRBD1. The CDR3 extends over 16 amino acids. The trim removed 3 bases at V and 2 bases at J, leaving 5 bases unmatched. Germline assignment: CDR1 KGHDR and CDR2 SFDVKD. CDR3 bases: TGTGCCACCAGTGATACCGGGACAGGGTCCACAGATACGCAGTATTTT. As protein: CATSDTGTGSTDTQYF.

The chain couples TRBV12-3 or TRBV12-4 to TRBJ2-4, with D maybe TRBD2 (6 bases). The CDR3 is 13 amino acids. The ends were cut back, 6 bases at V and 13 bases at J, with 19 bases in the middle. The CDR3 coding sequence is TGTGCCAGCAGCCTTCGACCCACGGGGGAGCAGTACTTC. Its protein product is CASSLRPTGEQYF.

With regard to this clonotype: A read error is possible here, since a much larger clone lies one base away. The V call is TRBV5-6, the J call TRBJ2-7; D unclear. The germline V gene has CDR1 SGHDT and CDR2 YYEEEE. Trimming took 4 bases from V and 7 from J, leaving 12 bases between them. The CDR3 is 12 amino acids. The CDR3 region is CASSPFFGEQYF. CDR3 nucleotides: TGTGCCAGCAGCCCATTCTTCGGTGAGCAGTACTTC.

V gene TRBV9 combines with J gene TRBJ2-1; 14 bases fit TRBD2. CDR3 size: 13 residues. The germline CDR1 and CDR2 sequences are SGDLS and YYNGEE. V was clipped by 3 bases and J by 13 bases; unmatched bases: 3. The CDR3 DNA reads as TGTGCCAGCAGCGCCGGGACTAGCGGGGGACAGTTCTTC. It translates to CASSAGTSGGQFF.

In its sample, this clonotype was seen a few times. The chain employs TRBV18 and TRBJ1-4; D is unclear. Trimming removed 2 bases from V and 8 bases from J, with 6 bases in between. From germline, CDR1 is KGHSH and CDR2 LQKENI. There are 12 residues in the CDR3. CDR3 nucleotides: TGTGCCAGCTCACCAGGGCAGGAAAAACTGTTTTTT. The encoded protein is CASSPGQEKLFF.

V usage is TRBV12-3 or TRBV12-4 and J usage is TRBJ2-6; TRBD1 might be the D (5 bases). This CDR3 is built from 14 residues. Trimming took 10 bases from V and 2 from J, leaving 12 bases between them. CDR3 DNA sequence: TGTGCCACCCCACAGGTAGCTGGGGCCAACGTCCTGACTTTC. It specifies CATPQVAGANVLTF.

This chain joins TRBV20-1 and TRBJ2-1; TRBD2 might be the D (5 bases). CDR1 and CDR2 (germline): DFQATT, SNEGSKA (reference sequence). Trimming took 1 base from V and 0 from J, leaving 19 bases between them. The CDR3 loop spans 18 amino acids. The CDR3, as DNA: TGCAGTGCTAGAGGCATCCGGGGTCCTACCAGCTCCTACAATGAGCAGTTCTTC. This sequence encodes CSARGIRGPTSSYNEQFF.

The chain employs TRBV5-1 and TRBJ2-4, with D maybe TRBD1 (6 bases). Deletions cut 1 base from V and 13 bases from J, with 18 bases between. This CDR3 region has 14 residues. CDR1 and CDR2 (germline): SGHRS, YFSETQ. The CDR3 spells CASSLKDSRWEQYF. The DNA for the CDR3 is TGCGCCAGCAGCTTGAAGGACAGTAGGTGGGAGCAGTACTTC. Full variable domain (rest looked up from reference TRBV5-1 and TRBJ2-4): KAGVTQTPRYLIKTRGQQVTLSCSPISGHRSVSWYQQTPGQGLQFLFEYFSETQRNKGNFPGRFSGRQFSNSRSEMNVSTLELGDSALYLCASSLKDSRWEQYFGAGTRLSVL.

This chain uses TRBV10-3 with TRBJ1-4, with D possibly TRBD1 on 5 matching bases. Trimming removed 0 bases from V and 8 bases from J, with 10 bases in between. Germline V gene lookup returns CDR1 ENHRY and CDR2 SYGVKD. CDR3 size: 14 residues. The CDR3 loop reads CAISESAAGEKLFF. The CDR3 nucleotides are TGTGCCATCAGTGAGTCCGCAGCAGGGGAAAAACTGTTTTTT.

This clonotype was detected a few times. V and J are TRBV3-1 and TRBJ2-7; 9 positions match TRBD1. Germline V CDR1 and CDR2: LGHDT, YNNKEL (reference sequence). With 3 bases clipped from V and 3 bases from J, the junction kept 12 bases outside the gene matches. This CDR3 comprises 17 residues. The CDR3 is CASSHLPRGGQGYEQYF. As DNA, the CDR3 is TGTGCCAGCAGCCACCTCCCGCGTGGGGGACAGGGCTACGAGCAGTACTTC.

The chain carries TRBV10-3 and TRBJ1-1; D may be TRBD1 (5 bases). V lost 6 bases to trimming and J lost 3 bases, with 11 bases between them. The CDR3 contains 13 residues. The germline CDR1 and CDR2 sequences are ENHRY and SYGVKD. CDR3 residues: CAISEGPDTEAFF. The DNA of the CDR3 is TGTGCCATCAGCGAGGGACCGGACACTGAAGCTTTCTTT.

The CDR3 here is CASSWVRGGDWEQFF. CDR3 in DNA: TGCGCCAGCAGCTGGGTTCGGGGGGGCGATTGGGAGCAGTTCTTC. The chain is built from TRBV5-1 and TRBJ2-1; 8 nucleotides align to TRBD2. The CDR3 covers 15 residues. J gave up 10 bases and V 3 bases, and 12 bases lay outside the gene matches. CDR1 is SGHRS and CDR2 is YFSETQ in the germline V gene. Filled out from reference TRBV5-1 and TRBJ2-1, the complete variable domain reads KAGVTQTPRYLIKTRGQQVTLSCSPISGHRSVSWYQQTPGQGLQFLFEYFSETQRNKGNFPGRFSGRQFSNSRSEMNVSTLELGDSALYLCASSWVRGGDWEQFFGPGTRLTVL.

In regard to this clonotype: The germline gene is not matched at one end of the junction; a read error may be the cause. This rearrangement joins TRBV7-2 to TRBJ2-1; D is uncertain. This CDR3 contains 11 residues. Germline V lookup: CDR1 SGHTA, CDR2 FQGNSA. For the CDR3, the DNA is TGTGCCAGCAGCTCCTACTATGAGCAGTTCTTC. This encodes CASSSYYEQFF.

This clonotype has more than one count but fewer than ten. The rearrangement joins TRBV29-1 to TRBJ2-3, with D tentatively TRBD1 (6 bases). The V gene lost 4 bases and the J gene lost 2 bases, with 13 bases spanning the gap. This CDR3 region has 14 residues. Germline V lookup: CDR1 SQVTM, CDR2 ANQGSEA. The CDR3 loop is CSVVEDSYTDTQYF. Written as DNA, the CDR3 is TGCAGCGTTGTAGAGGACAGCTACACAGATACGCAGTATTTT.

This clonotype was counted only a few times. The V call is TRBV10-3, the J call TRBJ2-7; 7 bases map to TRBD1. CDR1 and CDR2 from the germline V gene are ENHRY and SYGVKD. The CDR3 is 12 residues long. Trimming removed 8 bases from V and 6 bases from J; junction bases left unmatched: 7. CDR3 bases: TGTGCCATCGGGACAGACACAGCCGAGCAGTACTTC. It yields the protein CAIGTDTAEQYF.

The table lists this clonotype with a few counts. The V call is TRBV12-3 or TRBV12-4, the J call TRBJ2-5; D possibly uses TRBD1 or TRBD2 (5 bases each). CDR3 length equals 14 residues. V was clipped by 5 bases and J by 6 bases, with 16 bases between them. Written as DNA, the CDR3 is TGTGCCAGCAGTATCCCGGGACCCCACCAGACCCAGTACTTC. Protein sequence: CASSIPGPHQTQYF.